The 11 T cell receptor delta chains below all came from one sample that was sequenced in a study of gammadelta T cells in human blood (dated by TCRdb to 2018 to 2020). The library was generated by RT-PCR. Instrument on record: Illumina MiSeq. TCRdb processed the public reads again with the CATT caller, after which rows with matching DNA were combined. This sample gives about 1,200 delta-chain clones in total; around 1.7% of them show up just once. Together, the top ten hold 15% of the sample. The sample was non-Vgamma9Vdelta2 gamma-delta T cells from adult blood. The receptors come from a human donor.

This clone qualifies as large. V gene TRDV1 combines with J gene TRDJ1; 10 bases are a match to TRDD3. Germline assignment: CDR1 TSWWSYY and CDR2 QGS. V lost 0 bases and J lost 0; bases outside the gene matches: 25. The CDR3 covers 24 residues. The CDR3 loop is CALGELRPKGTGGLNLGYTDKLIF. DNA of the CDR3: TGTGCTCTTGGGGAACTAAGGCCTAAGGGTACTGGGGGATTAAACTTGGGATACACCGATAAACTCATCTTT.

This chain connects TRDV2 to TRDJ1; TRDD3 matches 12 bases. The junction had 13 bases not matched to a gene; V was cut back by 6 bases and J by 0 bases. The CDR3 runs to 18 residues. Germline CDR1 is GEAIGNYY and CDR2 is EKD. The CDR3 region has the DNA TGTGCCTGTCTTAAACTGGGGGATACTGAGGCGTACACCGATAAACTCATCTTT. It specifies CACLKLGDTEAYTDKLIF.

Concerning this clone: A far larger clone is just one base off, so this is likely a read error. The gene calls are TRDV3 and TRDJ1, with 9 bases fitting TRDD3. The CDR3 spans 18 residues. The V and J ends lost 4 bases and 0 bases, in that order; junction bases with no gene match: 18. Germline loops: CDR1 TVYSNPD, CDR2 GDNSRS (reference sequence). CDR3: CACLTRGKGGYNTDKLIF. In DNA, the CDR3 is TGTGCCTGCCTGACCCGTGGAAAGGGGGGATACAACACCGATAAACTCATCTTT. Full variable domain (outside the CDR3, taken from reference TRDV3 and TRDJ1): CDKVTQSSPDQTVASGSEVVLLCTYDTVYSNPDLFWYRIRPDYSFQFVFYGDNSRSEGADFTQGRFSVKHILTQKAFHLVISPVRTEDSATYYCACLTRGKGGYNTDKLIFGKGTRVTVEP.

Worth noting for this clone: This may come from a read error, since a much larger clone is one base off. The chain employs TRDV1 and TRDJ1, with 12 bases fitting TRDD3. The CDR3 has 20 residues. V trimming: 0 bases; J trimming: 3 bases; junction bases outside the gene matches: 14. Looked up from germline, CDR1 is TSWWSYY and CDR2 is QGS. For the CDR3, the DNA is TGTGCTCTTGGGGAACTGGCCCTTCTTCATTACTGGGGGATACCCGATAAACTCATCTTT. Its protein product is CALGELALLHYWGIPDKLIF.

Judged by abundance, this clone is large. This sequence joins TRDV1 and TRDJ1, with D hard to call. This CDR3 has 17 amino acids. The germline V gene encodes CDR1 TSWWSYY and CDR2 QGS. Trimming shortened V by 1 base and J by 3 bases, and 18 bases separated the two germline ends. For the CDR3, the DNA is TGTGCTCTTGGGGAACATATGGAGGGAGTAGGGTCCGATAAACTCATCTTT. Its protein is CALGEHMEGVGSDKLIF.

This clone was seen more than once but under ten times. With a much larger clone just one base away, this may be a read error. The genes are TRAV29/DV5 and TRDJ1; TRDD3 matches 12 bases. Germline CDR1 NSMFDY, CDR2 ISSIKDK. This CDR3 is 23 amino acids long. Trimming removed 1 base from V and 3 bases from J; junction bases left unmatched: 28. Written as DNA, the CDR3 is TGTGCAGCAAGCAGTGAGGTTTGTGCTGGGGGATACGCCCGGGCCCCGGGCGCCGATAAACTCATCTTT. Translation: CAASSEVCAGGYARAPGADKLIF. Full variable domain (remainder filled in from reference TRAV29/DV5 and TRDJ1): DQQVKQNSPSLSVQEGRISILNCDYTNSMFDYFLWYKKYPAEGPTFLISISSIKDKNEDGRFTVFLNKSAKHLSLHIVPSQPGDSAVYFCAASSEVCAGGYARAPGADKLIFGKGTRVTVEP.

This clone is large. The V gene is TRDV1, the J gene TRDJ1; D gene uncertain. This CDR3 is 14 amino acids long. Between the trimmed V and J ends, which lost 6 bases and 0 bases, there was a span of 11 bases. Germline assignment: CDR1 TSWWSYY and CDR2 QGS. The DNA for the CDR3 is TGTGCTCTTGGAGTGCTCACCGACACCGATAAACTCATCTTT. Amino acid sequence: CALGVLTDTDKLIF.

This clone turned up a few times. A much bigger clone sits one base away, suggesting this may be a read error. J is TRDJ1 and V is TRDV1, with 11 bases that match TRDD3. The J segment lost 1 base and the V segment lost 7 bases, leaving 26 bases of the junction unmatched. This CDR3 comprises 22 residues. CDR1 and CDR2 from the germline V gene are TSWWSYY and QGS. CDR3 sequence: CALEPPSILLGDKSRTTDKLIF. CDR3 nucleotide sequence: TGTGCTCTTGAGCCCCCTTCCATCCTACTGGGGGATAAATCCAGGACCACCGATAAACTCATCTTT.

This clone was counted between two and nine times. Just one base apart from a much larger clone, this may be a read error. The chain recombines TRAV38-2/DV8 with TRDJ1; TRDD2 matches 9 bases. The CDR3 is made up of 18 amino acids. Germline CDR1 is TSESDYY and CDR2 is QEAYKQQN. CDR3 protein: CAYRSGITFLRDTNKLIF. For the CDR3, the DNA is TGTGCTTATAGGAGCGGCATAACCTTCCTACGGGACACCAATAAACTCATCTTT.

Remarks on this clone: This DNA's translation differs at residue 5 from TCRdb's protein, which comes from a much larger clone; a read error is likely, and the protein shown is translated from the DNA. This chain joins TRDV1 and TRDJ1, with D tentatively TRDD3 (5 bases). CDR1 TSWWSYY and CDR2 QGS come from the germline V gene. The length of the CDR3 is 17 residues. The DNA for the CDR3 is TGTGCTCTTGGGAAACTTCGCCGGGGACCTTACACCGATAAACTCATCTTT. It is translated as CALGKLRRGPYTDKLIF.

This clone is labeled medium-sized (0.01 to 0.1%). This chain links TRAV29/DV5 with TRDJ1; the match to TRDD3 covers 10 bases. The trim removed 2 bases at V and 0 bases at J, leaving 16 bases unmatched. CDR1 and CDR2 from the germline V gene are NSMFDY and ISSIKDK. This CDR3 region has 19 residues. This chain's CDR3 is CAARAPYWGIWAYTDKLIF. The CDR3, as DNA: TGTGCAGCAAGGGCACCATACTGGGGGATTTGGGCGTACACCGATAAACTCATCTTT.